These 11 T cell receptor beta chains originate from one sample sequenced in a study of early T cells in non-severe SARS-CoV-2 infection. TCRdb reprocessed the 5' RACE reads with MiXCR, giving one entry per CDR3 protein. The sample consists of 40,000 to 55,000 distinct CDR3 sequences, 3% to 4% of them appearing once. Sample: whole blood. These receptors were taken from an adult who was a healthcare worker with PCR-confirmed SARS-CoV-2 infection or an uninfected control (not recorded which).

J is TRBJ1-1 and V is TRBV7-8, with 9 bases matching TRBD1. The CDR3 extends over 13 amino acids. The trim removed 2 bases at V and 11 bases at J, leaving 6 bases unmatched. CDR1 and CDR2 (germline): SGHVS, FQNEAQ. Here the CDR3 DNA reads TGTGCCAGCAGCTTATACCGGACAGGGGCGGCTTTCTTT. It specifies CASSLYRTGAAFF.

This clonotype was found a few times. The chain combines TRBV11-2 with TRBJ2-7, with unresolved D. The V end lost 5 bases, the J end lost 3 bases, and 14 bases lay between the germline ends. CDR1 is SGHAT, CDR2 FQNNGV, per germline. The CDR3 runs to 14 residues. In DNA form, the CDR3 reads TGTGCCAGCAGCAAGCCGGGCCGCCTCTACGAGCAGTACTTC. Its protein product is CASSKPGRLYEQYF.

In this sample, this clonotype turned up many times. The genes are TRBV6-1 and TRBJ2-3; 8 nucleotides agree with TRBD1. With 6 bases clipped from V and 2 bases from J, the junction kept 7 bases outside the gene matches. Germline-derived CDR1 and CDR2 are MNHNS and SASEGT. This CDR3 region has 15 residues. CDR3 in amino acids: CASRETGGYTDTQYF. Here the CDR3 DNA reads TGTGCCAGCAGGGAAACAGGGGGTTACACAGATACGCAGTATTTT.

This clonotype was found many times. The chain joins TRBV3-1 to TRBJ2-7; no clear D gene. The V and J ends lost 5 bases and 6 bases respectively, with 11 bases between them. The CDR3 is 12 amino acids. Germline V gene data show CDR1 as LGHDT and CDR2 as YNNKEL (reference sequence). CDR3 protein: CASSYTPREQYF. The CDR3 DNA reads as TGTGCCAGCAGCTATACCCCACGCGAGCAGTACTTC.

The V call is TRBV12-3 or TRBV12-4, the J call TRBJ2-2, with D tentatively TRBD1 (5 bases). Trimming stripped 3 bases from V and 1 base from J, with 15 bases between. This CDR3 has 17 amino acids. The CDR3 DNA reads TGTGCCAGCAGTTTGTCAGGGTTTTACCTGAACACCGGGGAGCTGTTTTTT. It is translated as CASSLSGFYLNTGELFF.

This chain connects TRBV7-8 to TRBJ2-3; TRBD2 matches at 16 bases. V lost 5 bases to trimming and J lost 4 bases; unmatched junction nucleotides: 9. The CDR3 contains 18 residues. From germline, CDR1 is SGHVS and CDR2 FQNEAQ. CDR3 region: CASSVPGLAGGQADTQYF. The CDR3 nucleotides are TGTGCCAGCAGCGTACCGGGACTAGCGGGGGGGCAAGCAGATACGCAGTATTTT.

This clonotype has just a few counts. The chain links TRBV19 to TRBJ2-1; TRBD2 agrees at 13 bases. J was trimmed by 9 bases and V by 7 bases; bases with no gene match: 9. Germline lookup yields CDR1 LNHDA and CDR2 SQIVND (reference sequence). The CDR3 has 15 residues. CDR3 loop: CASTNGLAGVGEQFF. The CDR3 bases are TGTGCCAGTACCAACGGACTAGCGGGAGTAGGTGAGCAGTTCTTC.

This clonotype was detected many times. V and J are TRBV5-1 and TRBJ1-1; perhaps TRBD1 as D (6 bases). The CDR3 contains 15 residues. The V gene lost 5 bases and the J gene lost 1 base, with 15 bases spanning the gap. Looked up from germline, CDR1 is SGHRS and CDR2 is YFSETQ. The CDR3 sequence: CASRNGVGGNTEAFF. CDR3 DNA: TGCGCCAGCAGAAATGGCGTAGGGGGGAACACTGAAGCTTTCTTT.

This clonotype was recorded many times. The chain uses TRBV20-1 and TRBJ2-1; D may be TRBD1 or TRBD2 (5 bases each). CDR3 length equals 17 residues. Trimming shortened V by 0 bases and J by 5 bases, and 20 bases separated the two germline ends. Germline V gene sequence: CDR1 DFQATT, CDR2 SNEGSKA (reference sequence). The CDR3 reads CSARDRGWITTDNEQFF. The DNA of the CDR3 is TGCAGTGCTAGAGATCGGGGCTGGATCACGACCGACAATGAGCAGTTCTTC.

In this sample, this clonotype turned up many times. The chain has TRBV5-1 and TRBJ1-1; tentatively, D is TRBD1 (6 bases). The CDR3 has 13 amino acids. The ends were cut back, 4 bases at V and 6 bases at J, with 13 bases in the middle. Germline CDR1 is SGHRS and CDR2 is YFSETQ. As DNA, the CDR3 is TGCGCCAGCAGCCCCCCGGGGGGCCCTGAAGCTTTCTTT. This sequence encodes CASSPPGGPEAFF.

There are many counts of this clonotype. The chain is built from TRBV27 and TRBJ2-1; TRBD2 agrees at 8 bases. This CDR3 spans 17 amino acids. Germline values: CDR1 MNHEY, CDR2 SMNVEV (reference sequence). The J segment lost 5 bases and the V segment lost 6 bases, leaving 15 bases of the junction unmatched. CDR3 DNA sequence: TGTGCCAGCAGCCGACTCCCGGGACTAGTTAGTGACAATGAGCAGTTCTTC. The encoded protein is CASSRLPGLVSDNEQFF.